This paragraph reports one T cell receptor beta chain. This record belongs to a study of OX40 agonist ivuxolimab in advanced cancers. Study-level information: Ivuxolimab is an agonistic anti-OX40 (CD134) antibody, and patients were treated with it.

The assay was immunoSEQ multiplex PCR, and TCRdb's table has in-frame clones only and misses some. This table has some 65,000 clones, around 90% appearing once. Germline V CDR1 and CDR2: SGHNT, YENEEA. The CDR3 covers 18 residues. With 2 bases clipped from V and 3 bases from J, the junction kept 8 bases outside the gene matches. Sample: CD4+ or CD8+ T cells sorted from blood, taken in a trial of the OX40 agonist ivuxolimab. The sequence derives from an adult with an advanced solid tumor such as melanoma, head and neck, liver or kidney cancer. The rearrangement uses TRBV11-3 and TRBJ1-6; the match to TRBD1 covers 9 bases. CDR3 protein: CASSLMGQGGNYNSPLHF. Here the CDR3 DNA reads TGTGCCAGCAGCTTAATGGGACAGGGAGGGAACTATAATTCACCCCTCCACTTT.